Below, 27 T cell receptor beta chains from the same sample are listed, as sequenced in a study of blood T cell repertoires in COVID-19. The assay was immunoSEQ multiplex PCR, and TCRdb's table has in-frame clones only and misses some. The data hold roughly 220,000 clones, with almost 85% observed a single time. The sample consisted of PBMCs or T cells enriched from blood (not recorded which). The receptors were sampled from a middle-aged man who had recovered from COVID-19.

This clone has a single count. This chain joins TRBV19 and TRBJ2-7; maybe TRBD2 (7 bases). The CDR3 has 13 amino acids. Germline V gene sequence: CDR1 LNHDA, CDR2 SQIVND (reference sequence). V was clipped by 6 bases and J by 5 bases, with 14 bases between them. CDR3 coding DNA: TGTGCCAGTAGGGGAGGGGGATTCCACGAGCAGTACTTC. It encodes CASRGGGFHEQYF. Full variable domain (remainder filled in from reference TRBV19 and TRBJ2-7): DGGITQSPKYLFRKEGQNVTLSCEQNLNHDAMYWYRQDPGQGLRLIYYSQIVNDFQKGDIAEGYSVSREKKESFPLTVTSAQKNPTAFYLCASRGGGFHEQYFGPGTRLTVT.

V and J are TRBV18 and TRBJ1-4, with 9 bases fitting TRBD1. CDR3 size: 14 residues. Trimming removed 4 bases from V and 3 bases from J; junction bases left unmatched: 0. Germline values: CDR1 KGHSH, CDR2 LQKENI. The CDR3 reads CASSRQGANEKLFF. The CDR3 region has the DNA TGTGCCAGCTCACGACAGGGGGCTAATGAAAAACTGTTTTTT.

The chain employs TRBV7-9 and TRBJ2-5; no reliable D call. The V and J ends lost 2 bases and 2 bases respectively, with 9 bases between them. Per the germline V gene, CDR1 is SEHNR and CDR2 is FQNEAQ (reference sequence). The CDR3 length is 14 residues. The CDR3 protein is CASSLIWQQETQYF. CDR3 coding DNA: TGTGCCAGCAGCTTAATCTGGCAGCAAGAGACCCAGTACTTC.

The sample holds one count of this clone. One end of the junction varies from germline; a read error may be responsible. The chain links TRBV11-2 to TRBJ1-1; D ambiguous. Looked up from germline, CDR1 is SGHAT and CDR2 is FQNNGV. The CDR3 covers 13 residues. This chain's CDR3 is CASSLAGRLPPEF. CDR3 coding DNA: TGTGCCAGCAGCTTAGCTGGCCGCCTACCCCCGGAGTTT.

Concerning this clone: In the same sample, other DNA sequences code for this CDR3. This chain joins TRBV28 and TRBJ1-5, with D possibly being TRBD1 (5 bases). In germline, CDR1 is MDHEN, CDR2 SYDVKM. V lost 2 bases and J lost 7, with 6 bases in between. The CDR3 runs to 12 residues. The CDR3 protein is CASSLRGQPQHF. DNA for the CDR3: TGTGCCAGCAGTTTAAGGGGACAGCCCCAGCATTTT. The full variable domain, in which reference TRBV28 and TRBJ1-5 provide the parts outside the CDR3, is DVKVTQSSRYLVKRTGEKVFLECVQDMDHENMFWYRQDPGLGLRLIYFSYDVKMKEKGDIPEGYSVSREKKERFSLILESASTNQTSMYLCASSLRGQPQHFGDGTRLSIL.

V gene TRBV6-5 combines with J gene TRBJ2-5; 11 bases are a match to TRBD1. Germline CDR1 MNHEY, CDR2 SVGAGI. The V segment lost 5 bases and the J segment 3 bases; nucleotides outside the gene matches: 2. The CDR3 sequence is 14 residues long. The CDR3 is CASSRTGGKETQYF. The CDR3 nucleotides are TGTGCCAGCAGTCGGACAGGGGGCAAAGAGACCCAGTACTTC.

The J gene is TRBJ2-4, the V gene TRBV7-3, with a possible D match to TRBD1 (8 bases). The CDR3 totals 14 residues. V was cut by 5 bases and J by 9 bases, with 17 bases left in between. CDR1 SGHTA and CDR2 FQGTGA come from the germline V gene. The CDR3 is CASSQQGGAGIQYF. The CDR3 DNA follows: TGTGCCAGCAGCCAACAGGGGGGGGCTGGCATTCAGTACTTC.

This clone came up once. The CDR3 reads CASSLVTRVGTDTQYF. The CDR3 nucleotides are TGTGCCAGCAGCTTAGTGACGCGGGTGGGCACAGATACGCAGTATTTT. V usage is TRBV7-9 and J usage is TRBJ2-3, with a possible D match to TRBD2 (5 bases). Trimming took 1 base from V and 1 from J, leaving 12 bases between them. From germline, CDR1 is SEHNR and CDR2 FQNEAQ (reference sequence). The CDR3 runs 16 residues.

The chain uses TRBV2 and TRBJ2-7; 10 nucleotides align to TRBD1. The CDR3 extends over 16 amino acids. Per the germline V gene, CDR1 is SNHLY and CDR2 is FYNNEI. V lost 10 bases and J lost 3; bases outside the gene matches: 15. The CDR3 nucleotides are TGTGCCACCACTACCGGACAGGGGGGGACCTACTACGAGCAGTACTTC. This translates into CATTTGQGGTYYEQYF.

This clone was detected only a few times. The rearrangement joins TRBV7-2 to TRBJ1-5; the D gene is possibly TRBD1 (6 bases). Germline values: CDR1 SGHTA, CDR2 FQGNSA. V lost 0 bases, J lost 4 bases, and 10 bases lay in between. The CDR3 is made up of 15 amino acids. CDR3 residues: CASSLATGYNQPQHF. The DNA for the CDR3 is TGTGCCAGCAGCTTAGCCACAGGGTATAATCAGCCCCAGCATTTT. The full variable domain, rest sourced from reference TRBV7-2 and TRBJ1-5, is GAGVSQSPSNKVTEKGKDVELRCDPISGHTALYWYRQSLGQGLEFLIYFQGNSAPDKSGLPSDRFSAERTGGSVSTLTIQRTQQEDSAVYLCASSLATGYNQPQHFGDGTRLSIL.

The chain joins TRBV3-1 (or the pseudogene TRBV3-2) to TRBJ1-2; 8 bases are shared with TRBD1. V shed 6 bases, J shed 9 bases, and the junction held 9 bases outside the gene matches. Germline V lookup: CDR1 LGHDT, CDR2 YNNKEL (reference sequence). CDR3 length: 13 amino acids. The CDR3 coding sequence is TGTGCCAGCAGTGCCAGGGGGCAAGAGAGCTACACCTTC. Protein product: CASSARGQESYTF.

V usage is TRBV25-1 and J usage is TRBJ2-7, with 8 bases identical to TRBD1. This CDR3 region has 14 residues. V shed 6 bases, J shed 1 base, and the junction held 5 bases outside the gene matches. Germline V gene data show CDR1 as MGHDK and CDR2 as SYGVNS. The DNA for the CDR3 is TGTGCCAGCAGACCGGACAGGGTTTCCTACGAGCAGTACTTC. Translating gives CASRPDRVSYEQYF.

J is TRBJ2-5 and V is TRBV2; a weak D match, TRBD1 (6 bases). Trimming cost V 5 bases and J 2 bases, with 9 bases left between them. This CDR3 contains 13 residues. Germline loops: CDR1 SNHLY, CDR2 FYNNEI. The CDR3 here is CASSQDSQETQYF. The DNA of the CDR3 is TGTGCCAGCAGTCAGGACAGTCAAGAGACCCAGTACTTC.

The chain combines TRBV28 with TRBJ2-2, with 7 bases aligning to TRBD1. In germline, CDR1 is MDHEN, CDR2 SYDVKM. Trimming took 6 bases from V and 6 from J; bases not matched to a gene: 4. This CDR3 is built from 13 residues. The CDR3 is CASRPGTAGELFF. Here the CDR3 DNA reads TGTGCCAGCAGGCCCGGGACAGCCGGGGAGCTGTTTTTT.

In its sample, this clone was seen once. The chain joins TRBV30 to TRBJ2-7; no definite D call. This CDR3 is built from 13 residues. Germline V CDR1 and CDR2: GTSNPN, SVGIG (reference sequence). V shed 2 bases and J shed 2 bases, with 10 bases lying between them. CDR3 coding DNA: TGTGCCTGGAGTACCGGTAGTGCCTACGAGCAGTACTTC. Its protein is CAWSTGSAYEQYF.

The V gene is TRBV3-1 (or the pseudogene TRBV3-2), the J gene TRBJ2-4; 9 bases align to TRBD2. The V segment lost 3 bases and the J segment 6 bases; nucleotides outside the gene matches: 6. This CDR3 spans 15 amino acids. Germline-derived CDR1 and CDR2 are LGHDT and YNNKEL (reference sequence). The CDR3 spells CASSHASGRLNIQYF. The CDR3 DNA is TGTGCCAGCAGCCACGCCAGCGGGAGGCTAAACATTCAGTACTTC.

The chain recombines TRBV5-8 with TRBJ1-6; D gene ambiguous. This CDR3 comprises 14 residues. Germline V gene sequence: CDR1 SGHTS, CDR2 YDEGEE. V lost 0 bases and J lost 9, with 10 bases in between. The CDR3 DNA reads TGTGCCAGCAGCTTGGGTCCTCGGGGTTCACCCCTCCACTTT. Amino acid sequence: CASSLGPRGSPLHF. Combining the CDR3 with reference TRBV5-8 and TRBJ1-6 gives the whole variable domain EAGVTQSPTHLIKTRGQQATLRCSPISGHTSVYWYQQALGLGLQFLLWYDEGEERNRGNFPPRFSGRQFPNYSSELNVNALELEDSALYLCASSLGPRGSPLHFGNGTRLTVT.

The chain joins TRBV6-5 to TRBJ2-3, with 7 bases fitting TRBD2. This CDR3 has 14 amino acids. CDR1 and CDR2 from the germline V gene are MNHEY and SVGAGI. The V and J ends lost 9 bases and 3 bases, in that order; junction bases with no gene match: 9. CDR3: CASPSRRETDTQYF. In DNA, the CDR3 is TGTGCCAGTCCGAGTAGGCGGGAGACAGATACGCAGTATTTT.

This chain joins TRBV7-2 and TRBJ2-7, with 9 bases matching TRBD2. Germline CDR1 and CDR2: SGHTA and FQGNSA. CDR3 length equals 14 residues. V lost 8 bases to trimming and J lost 4 bases; unmatched junction nucleotides: 9. The CDR3 here is CASGNSGGRYEQYF. Here the CDR3 DNA reads TGTGCCAGCGGCAATAGCGGGGGAAGGTACGAGCAGTACTTC.

V and J are TRBV6-5 and TRBJ2-1; 8 nucleotides line up with TRBD1. V lost 9 bases, J lost 4 bases, and 5 bases stayed unmatched. The CDR3 has 13 residues. The germline V gene encodes CDR1 MNHEY and CDR2 SVGAGI. DNA for the CDR3: TGTGCCAGTCAGAGGGACAGGTACAATGAGCAGTTCTTC. It codes for CASQRDRYNEQFF.

The sample holds a few counts of this clone. Germline is not matched at one junction end, which may reflect a read error. The chain joins TRBV7-2 to TRBJ2-3, with TRBD2 matching over 8 bases. The CDR3 sequence is 13 residues long. Per germline, CDR1 SGHTA and CDR2 FQGNSA. CDR3 nucleotide sequence: TGTGCCAGCAGCCCCGGGGGGGCCCCACTTCTGCATTTT. It translates to CASSPGGAPLLHF.

The genes are TRBV5-1 and TRBJ1-6; D gene uncertain. The germline V gene encodes CDR1 SGHRS and CDR2 YFSETQ. This CDR3 is built from 16 residues. V lost 4 bases and J lost 8, with 19 bases in between. CDR3 bases: TGCGCCAGCAGCCTAACTTACAGCGGTGGGGATTCACCCCTCCACTTT. Its translation is CASSLTYSGGDSPLHF.

This sequence joins TRBV10-3 and TRBJ1-1, with 8 nucleotides matching TRBD1. With V trimmed by 6 bases and J by 4 bases, 10 bases remained unmatched. CDR3 length equals 15 residues. Germline V gene sequence: CDR1 ENHRY, CDR2 SYGVKD. CDR3 bases: TGTGCCATCAGCACTAAAGACAGGGGAGGCACTGAAGCTTTCTTT. This sequence encodes CAISTKDRGGTEAFF.

This clone has only one observation. CDR3 nucleotide sequence: TGTGCCAGCAGCGCGACGGCCAGCGGTGGCCCCCATGGCTACACCTTC. Encoded protein: CASSATASGGPHGYTF. The genes are TRBV5-5 and TRBJ1-2; no clear D. The CDR3 loop spans 16 amino acids. Trimming removed 4 bases from V and 6 bases from J, with 22 bases in between. From germline, CDR1 is SGHKS and CDR2 YYEKEE (reference sequence). The full variable domain, its missing parts supplied by reference TRBV5-5 and TRBJ1-2, is DAGVTQSPTHLIKTRGQQVTLRCSPISGHKSVSWYQQVLGQGPQFIFQYYEKEERGRGNFPDRFSARQFPNYSSELNVNALLLGDSALYLCASSATASGGPHGYTFGSGTRLTVV.

The chain joins TRBV2 to TRBJ1-1; 8 nucleotides match TRBD1. The CDR3 has 15 residues. Trimming removed 6 bases from V and 0 bases from J; junction bases left unmatched: 6. Per the germline V gene, CDR1 is SNHLY and CDR2 is FYNNEI. CDR3 region: CASSGQGGLNTEAFF. In nucleotides, the CDR3 is TGTGCCAGCAGCGGACAGGGAGGGTTGAACACTGAAGCTTTCTTT.

The chain is built from TRBV6-5 and TRBJ2-7, with D unresolved. CDR3 size: 14 residues. The germline V and J ends were trimmed by 6 bases and 6 bases, with 18 bases remaining between them. Germline values: CDR1 MNHEY, CDR2 SVGAGI. Written as DNA, the CDR3 is TGTGCCAGCAGCCTGACAACATGGTCTGGCGAGCAGTACTTC. As protein: CASSLTTWSGEQYF.

V is TRBV20-1 and J is TRBJ2-7, with TRBD2 as a possible D gene (5 bases). V was trimmed by 6 bases and J by 0 bases, leaving 6 bases between them. From germline, CDR1 is DFQATT and CDR2 SNEGSKA (reference sequence). The CDR3 runs to 11 residues. The chain's CDR3 is CSAGSSYEQYF. CDR3 sequence (DNA): TGCAGTGCAGGGAGCTCCTACGAGCAGTACTTC.